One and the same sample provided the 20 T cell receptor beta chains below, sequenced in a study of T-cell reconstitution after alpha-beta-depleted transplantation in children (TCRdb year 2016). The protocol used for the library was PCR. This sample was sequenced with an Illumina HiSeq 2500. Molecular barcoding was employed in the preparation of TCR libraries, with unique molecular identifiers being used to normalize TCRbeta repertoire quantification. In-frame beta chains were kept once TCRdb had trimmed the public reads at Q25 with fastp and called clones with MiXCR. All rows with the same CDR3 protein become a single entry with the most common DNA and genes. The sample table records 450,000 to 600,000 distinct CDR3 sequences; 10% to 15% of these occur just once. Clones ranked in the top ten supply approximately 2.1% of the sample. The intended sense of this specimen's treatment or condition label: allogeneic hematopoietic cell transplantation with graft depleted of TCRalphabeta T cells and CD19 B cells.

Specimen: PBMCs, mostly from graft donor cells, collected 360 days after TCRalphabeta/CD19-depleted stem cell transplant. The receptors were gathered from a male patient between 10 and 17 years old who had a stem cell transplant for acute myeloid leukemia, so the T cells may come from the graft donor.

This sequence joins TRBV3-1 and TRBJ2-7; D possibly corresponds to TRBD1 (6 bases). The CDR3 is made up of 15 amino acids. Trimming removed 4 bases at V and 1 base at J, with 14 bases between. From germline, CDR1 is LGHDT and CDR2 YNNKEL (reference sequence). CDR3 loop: CASSLLPRGSYEQYF. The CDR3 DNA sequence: TGTGCCAGCAGCCTACTCCCCAGGGGATCCTACGAGCAGTACTTC.

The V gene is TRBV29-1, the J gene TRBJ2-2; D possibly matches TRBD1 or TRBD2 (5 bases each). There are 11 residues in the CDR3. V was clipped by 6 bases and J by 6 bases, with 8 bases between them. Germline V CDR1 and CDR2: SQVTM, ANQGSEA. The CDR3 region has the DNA TGCAGCGTCGGGGCTGCCGGGGAGCTGTTTTTT. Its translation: CSVGAAGELFF.

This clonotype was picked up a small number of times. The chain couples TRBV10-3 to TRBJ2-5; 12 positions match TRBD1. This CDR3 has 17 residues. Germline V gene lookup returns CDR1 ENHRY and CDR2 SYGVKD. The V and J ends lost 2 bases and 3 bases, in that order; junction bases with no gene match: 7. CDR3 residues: CAISELGTGGGEETQYF. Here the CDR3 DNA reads TGTGCCATCAGTGAGCTGGGGACAGGGGGCGGAGAAGAGACCCAGTACTTC.

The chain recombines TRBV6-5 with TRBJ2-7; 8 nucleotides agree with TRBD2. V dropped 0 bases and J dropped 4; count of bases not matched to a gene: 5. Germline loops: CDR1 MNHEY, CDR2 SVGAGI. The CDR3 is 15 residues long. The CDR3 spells CASSYSFTSGYEQYF. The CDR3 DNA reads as TGTGCCAGCAGTTACTCGTTTACTAGCGGATACGAGCAGTACTTC.

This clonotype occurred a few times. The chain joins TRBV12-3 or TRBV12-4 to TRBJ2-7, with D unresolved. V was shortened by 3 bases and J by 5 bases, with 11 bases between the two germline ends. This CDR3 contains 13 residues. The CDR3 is CASSFNGPNEQYF. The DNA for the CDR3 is TGTGCCAGCAGTTTCAATGGACCAAACGAGCAGTACTTC.

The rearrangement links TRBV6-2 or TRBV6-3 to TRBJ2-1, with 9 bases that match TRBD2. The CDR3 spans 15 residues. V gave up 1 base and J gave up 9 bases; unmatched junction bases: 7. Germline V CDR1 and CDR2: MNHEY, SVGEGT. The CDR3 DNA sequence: TGTGCCAGCAGTTACTTGCGGGAGGGCCTAGGTGAGCAGTTCTTC. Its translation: CASSYLREGLGEQFF.

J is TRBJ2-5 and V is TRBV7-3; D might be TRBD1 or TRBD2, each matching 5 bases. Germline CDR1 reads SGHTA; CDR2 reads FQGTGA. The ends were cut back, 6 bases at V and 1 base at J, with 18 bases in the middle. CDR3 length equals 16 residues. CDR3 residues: CASSPGGVMGQETQYF. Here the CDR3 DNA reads TGTGCCAGCAGTCCTGGGGGAGTAATGGGCCAAGAGACCCAGTACTTC.

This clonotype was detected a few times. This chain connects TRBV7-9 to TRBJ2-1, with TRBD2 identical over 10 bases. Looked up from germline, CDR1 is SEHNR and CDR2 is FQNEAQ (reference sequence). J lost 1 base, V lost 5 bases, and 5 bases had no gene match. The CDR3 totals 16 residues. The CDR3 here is CASSILAGASYNEQFF. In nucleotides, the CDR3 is TGTGCCAGCAGCATCCTAGCGGGAGCTTCCTACAATGAGCAGTTCTTC.

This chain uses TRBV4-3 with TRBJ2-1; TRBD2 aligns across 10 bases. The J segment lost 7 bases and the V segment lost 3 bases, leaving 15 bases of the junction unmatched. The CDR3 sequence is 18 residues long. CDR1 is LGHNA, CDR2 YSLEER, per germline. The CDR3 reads CASSQGLAGELWLNEQFF. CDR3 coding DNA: TGCGCCAGCAGCCAGGGGCTAGCGGGAGAGCTATGGTTGAATGAGCAGTTCTTC.

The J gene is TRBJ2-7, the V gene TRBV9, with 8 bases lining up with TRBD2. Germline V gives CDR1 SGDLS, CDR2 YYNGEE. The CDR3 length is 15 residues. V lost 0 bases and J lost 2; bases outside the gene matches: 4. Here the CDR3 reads CASSVELAAPYEQYF. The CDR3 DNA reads TGTGCCAGCAGCGTAGAACTAGCGGCCCCCTACGAGCAGTACTTC.

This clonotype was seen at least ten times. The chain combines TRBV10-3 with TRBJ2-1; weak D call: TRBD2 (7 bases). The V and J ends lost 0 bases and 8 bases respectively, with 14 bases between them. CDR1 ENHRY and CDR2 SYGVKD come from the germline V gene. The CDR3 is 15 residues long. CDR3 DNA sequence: TGTGCCATCAGTGAGTCGAGGGGGAGGGCTGATGAGCAGTTCTTC. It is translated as CAISESRGRADEQFF.

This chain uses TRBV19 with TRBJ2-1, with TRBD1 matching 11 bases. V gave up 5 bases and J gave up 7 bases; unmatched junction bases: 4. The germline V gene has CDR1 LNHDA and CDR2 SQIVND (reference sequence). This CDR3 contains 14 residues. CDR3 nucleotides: TGTGCCAGTAGTTACGGGACAGGGGGAAATGAGCAGTTCTTC. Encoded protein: CASSYGTGGNEQFF.

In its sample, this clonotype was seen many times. CDR3 loop: CSARDERAYEQYV. DNA of the CDR3: TGCAGTGCTAGAGATGAGAGGGCATACGAGCAGTACGTC. The chain recombines TRBV20-1 with TRBJ2-7; D may be TRBD2 (5 bases). The V and J ends lost 0 bases and 4 bases respectively, with 10 bases between them. There are 13 residues in the CDR3. Per germline, CDR1 DFQATT and CDR2 SNEGSKA (reference sequence).

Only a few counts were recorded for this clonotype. CDR3 amino acids: CASSLATLSYNEQFF. Written as DNA, the CDR3 is TGCGCCAGCAGCTTGGCTACCCTCTCTTACAATGAGCAGTTCTTC. This chain links TRBV5-1 with TRBJ2-1; D remains ambiguous. V was trimmed by 0 bases and J by 4 bases, leaving 11 bases between them. CDR1 and CDR2 from the germline V gene are SGHRS and YFSETQ. The CDR3 is 15 residues long. Full variable domain (missing parts from reference TRBV5-1 and TRBJ2-1): KAGVTQTPRYLIKTRGQQVTLSCSPISGHRSVSWYQQTPGQGLQFLFEYFSETQRNKGNFPGRFSGRQFSNSRSEMNVSTLELGDSALYLCASSLATLSYNEQFFGPGTRLTVL.

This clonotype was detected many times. CDR3 in DNA: TGCGCCAGCAGCCAGACGACAGGGGGCTGGGCAGATACGCAGTATTTT. Its translation: CASSQTTGGWADTQYF. The rearrangement uses TRBV4-3 and TRBJ2-3; 10 nucleotides line up with TRBD1. The CDR3 loop spans 16 amino acids. Germline assignment: CDR1 LGHNA and CDR2 YSLEER. J lost 4 bases, V lost 3 bases, and 7 bases had no gene match.

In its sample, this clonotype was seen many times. Here the CDR3 reads CASSFRGGYEQYF. As DNA, the CDR3 is TGTGCCAGCAGCTTCAGGGGGGGCTACGAGCAGTACTTC. This sequence joins TRBV5-4 and TRBJ2-7; perhaps D is TRBD1 or TRBD2 (7 bases each). Germline V gene data show CDR1 as SGHNT and CDR2 as YYREEE (reference sequence). V lost 2 bases and J 3 bases, leaving 9 bases between the germline ends. The CDR3 contains 13 residues.

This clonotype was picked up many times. In nucleotides, the CDR3 is TGCGCCAGCAGCATCAATAGCGGGGATACAGATACGCAGTATTTT. Translated: CASSINSGDTDTQYF. V gene TRBV5-1 combines with J gene TRBJ2-3; 8 bases fit TRBD2. The CDR3 is 15 amino acids. After removal of 4 bases from V and 3 bases from J, the junction contained 7 bases not matched to a gene. Germline V gene data show CDR1 as SGHRS and CDR2 as YFSETQ.

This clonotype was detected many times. DNA for the CDR3: TGCGCCAGCAGCCAATGGGGGCCTCAGGCTTACGAGCAGTACTTC. It translates to CASSQWGPQAYEQYF. The rearrangement uses TRBV4-3 and TRBJ2-7, with a possible D match to TRBD1 (6 bases). Germline assignment: CDR1 LGHNA and CDR2 YSLEER. The CDR3 sequence is 15 residues long. V was shortened by 2 bases and J by 4 bases, with 15 bases between the two germline ends.

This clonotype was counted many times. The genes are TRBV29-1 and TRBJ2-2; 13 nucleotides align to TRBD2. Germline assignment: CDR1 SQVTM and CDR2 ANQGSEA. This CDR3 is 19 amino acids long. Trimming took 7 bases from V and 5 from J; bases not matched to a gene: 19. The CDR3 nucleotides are TGCAGCGCCTACCGCCGACTAGCGGGAGGCCGGACTACAACCGGGGAGCTGTTTTTT. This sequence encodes CSAYRRLAGGRTTTGELFF.

CDR3 nucleotide sequence: TGTGCCAGCAGCCAAGAGAGACCAGGCATGTCTGTAGATACGCAGTATTTT. Its translation is CASSQERPGMSVDTQYF. The chain joins TRBV14 to TRBJ2-3; no clear D gene. Trimming cost V 0 bases and J 5 bases, with 18 bases left between them. Per the germline V gene, CDR1 is SGHDN and CDR2 is FVKESK. CDR3 size: 17 residues.